This T cell receptor beta chain was sequenced during a study of CD8+ T cells in alopecia areata. Study context: Patients took tofacitinib for 6 to 18 months, followed by 6 drug-free months. Broader study findings: Higher clonality was seen in lesional scalp than in normal scalp, especially in alopecia totalis/universalis. There were also resident alphabeta T cells of normal skin sequenced in scalp samples.

In regard to this clone: Its specificity is unknown.

RNA was isolated and reverse transcribed to cDNA, the sequencing template. TCRdb keeps only in-frame clones here, not all; method: immunoSEQ multiplex PCR. The repertoire holds about 11,000 clones, with 61% as singletons. There are 16 residues in the CDR3. Germline lookup yields CDR1 MDHEN and CDR2 SYDVKM. V lost 5 bases and J lost 11; bases outside the gene matches: 17. The investigators collected lesional scalp punch biopsies and peripheral blood from alopecia areata patients. The receptor's source is a human donor with alopecia areata. This sequence joins TRBV28 and TRBJ2-1, with 8 bases lining up with TRBD1. Source material: skin. The DNA for the CDR3 is TGTGCCAGCAGTCCCTCAGGGGGCGAAGGGCTCGTGAAGCAGTTCTTC. Protein: CASSPSGGEGLVKQFF.